This TCR beta chain was recorded in a study of blood T cell repertoires in COVID-19. This CDR3 has 14 residues. V was clipped by 0 bases and J by 3 bases, with 7 bases between them. CDR1 and CDR2 from the germline V gene are SGHRS and YFSETQ. Sequenced by immunoSEQ multiplex PCR; TCRdb stores in-frame clones only, minus some. The data contain hundreds of thousands of clones, about 88% of them singletons. The sequence derives from an older man with acute or convalescent COVID-19. The chain combines TRBV5-1 with TRBJ2-1; D perhaps matches TRBD2 (6 bases). The sample taken for sequencing was peripheral blood. In nucleotides, the CDR3 is TGCGCCAGCAGCTTGGGTAGCGGCTACAATGAGCAGTTCTTC. It codes for CASSLGSGYNEQFF.